This is a list of T cell receptor beta chains from one sample in a study of CD8+CD57+ T cells in acquired aplastic anemia. One entry per CDR3 protein, called by TCRdb with MiXCR from the reads. The sample records around 400,000 distinct CDR3 sequences, 55% to 75% being singletons. Sequenced material: sorted CD4+, CD8+, or CD8+CD57+ T cells (not recorded which) from PBMCs. These receptor sequences come from a human donor in good health, serving as a control. Both conserved end residues are part of each CDR3. Fields, in order: V gene, J gene, clone size, D gene, CDR3 DNA, CDR3 protein. A D gene is named only where the DNA matches it firmly. The size entry is marked missing in some rows and otherwise reads once, few, many or a size class.

>TRBV11-2|TRBJ1-6|-|TRBD1
TGTGCCAGCAGCTTAGTGGGACAGGCGGTTCATTCACCCCTCCACTTT
CASSLVGQAVHSPLHF
>TRBV7-6|TRBJ2-7|once|TRBD2
TGTGCTAGCAGCTTAGGTGGGACTAGCGATAGTGGGCAGCAGTACTTC
CASSLGGTSDSGQQYF
>TRBV15|TRBJ2-7|-|-
TGTGCCACCAGCAGAGGGCGCGCTGGGGCCAACGTCCTGTCTTTC
CATSRGRAGANVLSF
>TRBV7-3|TRBJ1-2|-|TRBD1
TGTGCCAGCAGTCCGACAGGGACGGCGAACACTGAAGCTTACACCTTC
CASSPTGTANTEAYTF
>TRBV6-5|TRBJ1-1|many|TRBD1
TGTGCCAGCAGTCCGTGGACAGGGAAGGGCACTGAAGCTTTCTTT
CASSPWTGKGTEAFF
>TRBV7-2|TRBJ1-5|many|-
TGTGCCAGCAGGTCCGGGCAGATCAATCAGCCCCAGCATTTT
CASRSGQINQPQHF
>TRBV30|TRBJ1-1|many|TRBD1
TGTGCCTGGAGAGGGGACAGGGTTATCACTGAAGCTTTCTTT
CAWRGDRVITEAFF
>TRBV14|TRBJ1-2|-|-
TGTGCCAGCAGCTTGACTCGGGAAAATGGTTACACCTTC
CASSLTRENGYTF
>TRBV19|TRBJ2-7|-|TRBD1
TGTGCCAGTAAGACCGGGACAGGGGACCACGAGCAGTACTTC
CASKTGTGDHEQYF
>TRBV6-4|TRBJ1-2|-|-
TGTGCCAGCAGCAGCGAGACTCTTCATGGCTACACCTTC
CASSSETLHGYTF
>TRBV7-2|TRBJ2-2|-|-
TGCGCCAGCAGCTTATTAAGGGGCGGGGCAGATAGGCAGCTGTTTTTT
CASSLLRGGADRQLFF
>TRBV7-8|TRBJ2-6|-|-
TGTGCCAGCAGCCTTGCCCCGTCTGGGGCGGTCGTCCTGACTTTC
CASSLAPSGAVVLTF
>TRBV30|TRBJ1-1|many|-
TGTGCCTGGAGTGCCGCTGAAGCTTTCTTT
CAWSAAEAFF
>TRBV10-1|TRBJ1-1|many|-
TGCGCCAGCAGTGAGTCGACAGTCGGTACTGAAGCTTTCTTT
CASSESTVGTEAFF
>TRBV12-3/TRBV12-4|TRBJ2-3|-|TRBD2
TGTGCCAGCAGCTTAGTGACTAGCGGGGGGGTGGGAGATACGCAGTATTTT
CASSLVTSGGVGDTQYF
>TRBV20-1|TRBJ1-1|-|TRBD1
TGCAGCTCGGATAGACAGGGAAAAAGAGAAGCTTTCTTT
CSSDRQGKREAFF
>TRBV29-1|TRBJ2-2|-|TRBD1
TGCAGCTCGAGAAGGACAGGGGGCGGAACCGGGGAGCTGTTTTTT
CSSRRTGGGTGELFF
>TRBV12-3/TRBV12-4|TRBJ2-7|-|-
TGTGCCAGCAGACGTGGGGGTGGAGAGGGCGTAGGCTACGAGCAGTACTTC
CASRRGGGEGVGYEQYF
>TRBV2|TRBJ2-7|-|-
TGTGCCAGCAGTGGGGTGGTGCAATACTTC
CASSGVVQYF
>TRBV7-2|TRBJ1-6|-|-
TGTGCCAGCAGCTTAGCCAGGGCTAGTTCTCCCCACCACTTT
CASSLARASSPHHF